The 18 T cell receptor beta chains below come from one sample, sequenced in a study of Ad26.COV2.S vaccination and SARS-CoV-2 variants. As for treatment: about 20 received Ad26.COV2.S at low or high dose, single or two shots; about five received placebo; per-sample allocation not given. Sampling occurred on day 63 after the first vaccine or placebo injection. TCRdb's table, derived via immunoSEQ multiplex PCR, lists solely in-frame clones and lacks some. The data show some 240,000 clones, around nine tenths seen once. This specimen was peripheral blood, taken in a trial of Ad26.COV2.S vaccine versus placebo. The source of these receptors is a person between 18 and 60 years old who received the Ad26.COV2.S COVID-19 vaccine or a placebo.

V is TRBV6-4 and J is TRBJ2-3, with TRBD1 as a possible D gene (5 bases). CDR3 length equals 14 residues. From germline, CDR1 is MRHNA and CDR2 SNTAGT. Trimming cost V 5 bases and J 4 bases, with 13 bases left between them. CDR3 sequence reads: CASSPLLGADTQYF. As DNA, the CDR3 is TGTGCCAGCAGTCCCCTCCTAGGGGCAGATACGCAGTATTTT.

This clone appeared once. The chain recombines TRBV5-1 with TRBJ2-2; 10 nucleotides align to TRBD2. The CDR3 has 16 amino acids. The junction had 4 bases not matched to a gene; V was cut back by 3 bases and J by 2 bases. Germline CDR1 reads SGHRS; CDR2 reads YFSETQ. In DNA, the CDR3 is TGCGCCAGCAGCTACATAGCGGGAGGAAACACCGGGGAGCTGTTTTTT. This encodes CASSYIAGGNTGELFF. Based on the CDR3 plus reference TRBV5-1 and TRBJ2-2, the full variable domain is KAGVTQTPRYLIKTRGQQVTLSCSPISGHRSVSWYQQTPGQGLQFLFEYFSETQRNKGNFPGRFSGRQFSNSRSEMNVSTLELGDSALYLCASSYIAGGNTGELFFGEGSRLTVL.

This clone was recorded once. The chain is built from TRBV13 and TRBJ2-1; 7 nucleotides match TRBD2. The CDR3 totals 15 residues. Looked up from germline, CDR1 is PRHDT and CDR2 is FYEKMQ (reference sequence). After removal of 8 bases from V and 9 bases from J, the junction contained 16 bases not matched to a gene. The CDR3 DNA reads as TGTGCCAGCGGGACCGGGACTAATATTCGGGGTGAGCAGTTCTTC. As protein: CASGTGTNIRGEQFF.

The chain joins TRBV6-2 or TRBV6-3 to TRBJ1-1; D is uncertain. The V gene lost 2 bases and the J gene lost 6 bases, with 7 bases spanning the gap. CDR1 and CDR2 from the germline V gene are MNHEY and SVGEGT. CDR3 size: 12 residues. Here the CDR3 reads CASSYLRAEAFF. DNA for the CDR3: TGTGCCAGCAGTTACCTCCGAGCTGAAGCTTTCTTT.

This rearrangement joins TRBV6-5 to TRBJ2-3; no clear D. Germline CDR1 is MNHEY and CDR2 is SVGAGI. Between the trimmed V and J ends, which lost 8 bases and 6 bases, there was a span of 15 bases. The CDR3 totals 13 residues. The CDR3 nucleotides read TGTGCCAGCGAAATGATCCAAAGGGATACGCAGTATTTT. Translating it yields CASEMIQRDTQYF.

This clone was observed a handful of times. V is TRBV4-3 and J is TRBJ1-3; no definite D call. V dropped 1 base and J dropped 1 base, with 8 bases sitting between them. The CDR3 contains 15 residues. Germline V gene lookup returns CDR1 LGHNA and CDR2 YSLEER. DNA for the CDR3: TGCGCCAGCAGCCAAGGAGGGTTTTCTGGAAACACCATATATTTT. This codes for CASSQGGFSGNTIYF.

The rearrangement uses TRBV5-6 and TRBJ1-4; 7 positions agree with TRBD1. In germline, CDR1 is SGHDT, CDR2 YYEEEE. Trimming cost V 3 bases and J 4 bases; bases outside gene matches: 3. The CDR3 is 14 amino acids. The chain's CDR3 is CASSYGTVNEKLFF. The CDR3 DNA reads TGTGCCAGCAGCTACGGGACAGTTAATGAAAAACTGTTTTTT.

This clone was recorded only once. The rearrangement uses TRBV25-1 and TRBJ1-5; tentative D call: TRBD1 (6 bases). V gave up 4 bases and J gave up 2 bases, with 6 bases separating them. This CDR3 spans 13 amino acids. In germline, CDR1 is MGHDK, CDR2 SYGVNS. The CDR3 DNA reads TGTGCCAGCAGTGGACAGGGCAATCAGCCCCAGCATTTT. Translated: CASSGQGNQPQHF.

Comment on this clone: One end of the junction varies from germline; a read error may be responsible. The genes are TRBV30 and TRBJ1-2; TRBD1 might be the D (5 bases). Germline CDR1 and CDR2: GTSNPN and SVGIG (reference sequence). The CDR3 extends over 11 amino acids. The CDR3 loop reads CASGAHRDGLF. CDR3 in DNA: TGTGCCTCGGGTGCACACCGGGACGGACTCTTC. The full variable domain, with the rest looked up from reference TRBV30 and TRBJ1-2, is SQTIHQWPATLVQPVGSPLSLECTVEGTSNPNLYWYRQAAGRGLQLLFYSVGIGQISSEVPQNLSASRPQDRQFILSSKKLLLSDSGFYLCASGAHRDGLFGSGTRLTVV.

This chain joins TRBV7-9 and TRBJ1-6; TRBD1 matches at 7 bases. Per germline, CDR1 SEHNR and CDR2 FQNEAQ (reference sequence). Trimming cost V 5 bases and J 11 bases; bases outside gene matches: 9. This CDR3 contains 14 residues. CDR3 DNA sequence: TGTGCCAGCAGCCAAACAGGGGACGTCGCACCCCTCCACTTT. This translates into CASSQTGDVAPLHF.

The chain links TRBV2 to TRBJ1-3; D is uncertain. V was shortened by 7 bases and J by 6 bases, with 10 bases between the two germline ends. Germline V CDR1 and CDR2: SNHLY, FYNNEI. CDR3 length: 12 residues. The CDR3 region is CASMGSLNTIYF. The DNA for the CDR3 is TGTGCCAGCATGGGATCTTTAAACACCATATATTTT.

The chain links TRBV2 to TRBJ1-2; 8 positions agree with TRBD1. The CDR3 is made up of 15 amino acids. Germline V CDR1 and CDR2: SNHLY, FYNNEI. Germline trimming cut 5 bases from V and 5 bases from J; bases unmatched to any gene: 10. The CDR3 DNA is TGTGCCAGCAGTTCCGGGACAGGTGGCGAGTATGGCTACACCTTC. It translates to CASSSGTGGEYGYTF.

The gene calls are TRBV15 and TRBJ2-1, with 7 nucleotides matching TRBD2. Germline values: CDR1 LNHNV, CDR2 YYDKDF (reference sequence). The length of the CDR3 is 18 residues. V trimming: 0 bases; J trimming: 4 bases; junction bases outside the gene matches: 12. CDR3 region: CATSRDLISGTLYNEQFF. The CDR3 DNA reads TGTGCCACCAGCAGAGATCTAATAAGCGGGACCTTATACAATGAGCAGTTCTTC.

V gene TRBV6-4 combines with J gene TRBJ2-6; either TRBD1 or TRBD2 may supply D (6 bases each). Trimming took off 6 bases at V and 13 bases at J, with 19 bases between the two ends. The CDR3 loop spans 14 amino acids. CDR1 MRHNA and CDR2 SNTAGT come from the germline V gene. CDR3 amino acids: CASSRNRASGVLTF. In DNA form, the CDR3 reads TGTGCCAGCAGCCGGAACAGGGCCAGCGGGGTCCTGACTTTC.

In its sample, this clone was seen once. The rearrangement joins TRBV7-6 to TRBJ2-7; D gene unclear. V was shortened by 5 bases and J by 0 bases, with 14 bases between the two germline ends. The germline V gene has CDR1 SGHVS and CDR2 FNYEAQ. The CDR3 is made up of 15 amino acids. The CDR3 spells CASSPETLRSYEQYF. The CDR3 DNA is TGTGCCAGCAGCCCAGAGACCCTTCGCTCCTACGAGCAGTACTTC. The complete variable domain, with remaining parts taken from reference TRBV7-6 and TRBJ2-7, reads GAGVSQSPRYKVTKRGQDVALRCDPISGHVSLYWYRQALGQGPEFLTYFNYEAQQDKSGLPNDRFSAERPEGSISTLTIQRTEQRDSAMYRCASSPETLRSYEQYFGPGTRLTVT.

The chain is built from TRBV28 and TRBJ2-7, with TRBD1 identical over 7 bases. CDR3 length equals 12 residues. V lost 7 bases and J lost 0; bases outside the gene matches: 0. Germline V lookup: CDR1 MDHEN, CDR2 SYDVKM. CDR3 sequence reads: CASNRGSYEQYV. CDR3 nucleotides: TGTGCCAGCAACAGGGGCTCCTACGAGCAGTACGTC.

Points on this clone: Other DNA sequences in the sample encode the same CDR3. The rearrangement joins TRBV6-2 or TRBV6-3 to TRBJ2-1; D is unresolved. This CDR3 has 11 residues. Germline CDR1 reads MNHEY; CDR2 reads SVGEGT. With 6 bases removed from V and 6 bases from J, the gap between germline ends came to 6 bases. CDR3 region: CASSLSNEQFF. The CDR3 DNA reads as TGTGCCAGCAGCCTATCCAATGAGCAGTTCTTC.

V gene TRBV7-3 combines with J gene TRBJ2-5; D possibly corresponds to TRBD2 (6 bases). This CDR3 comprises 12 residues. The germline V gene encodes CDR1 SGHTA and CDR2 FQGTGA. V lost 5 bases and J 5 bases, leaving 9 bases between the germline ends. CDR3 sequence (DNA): TGTGCCAGCAGCGTACGGGGGGAGACCCAGTACTTC. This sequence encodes CASSVRGETQYF. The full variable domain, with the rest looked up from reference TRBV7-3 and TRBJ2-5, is GAGVSQTPSNKVTEKGKYVELRCDPISGHTALYWYRQSLGQGPEFLIYFQGTGAADDSGLPNDRFFAVRPEGSVSTLKIQRTERGDSAVYLCASSVRGETQYFGPGTRLLVL.